This T cell receptor beta chain is from a study of cytomegalovirus exposure and HLA in healthy donors. Notes on this clone: Antigen: not known.

The CDR3 is 16 residues long. V was trimmed by 7 bases and J by 1 base, leaving 16 bases between them. Germline CDR1 LNHNV, CDR2 YYDKDF (reference sequence). The PCR employed 60 Vbeta primers together with 13 Jbeta primers. Sequencing was performed with immunoSEQ multiplex PCR; in TCRdb, only in-frame clones are kept and a portion is missing. The sample holds around 170,000 clones, 65% to 85% seen once. Study observations and caveats: A reported reduction in N-insertions relative to the roughly 710-donor mean was seen in an Asian-associated ancestry cluster in a later analysis. A later analysis showed HLA-associated TCR beta chains outstripping equally common others in clonal expansion.

This TCR was sampled from a man in his fifties or sixties in good health and CMV-seronegative. The sample was PBMCs. The J gene is TRBJ2-2, the V gene TRBV15; TRBD1 might be the D (6 bases). The CDR3 sequence is CATTLPGVVNTGELFF. CDR3 nucleotides: TGTGCCACCACCCTACCAGGGGTCGTGAACACCGGGGAGCTGTTTTTT.